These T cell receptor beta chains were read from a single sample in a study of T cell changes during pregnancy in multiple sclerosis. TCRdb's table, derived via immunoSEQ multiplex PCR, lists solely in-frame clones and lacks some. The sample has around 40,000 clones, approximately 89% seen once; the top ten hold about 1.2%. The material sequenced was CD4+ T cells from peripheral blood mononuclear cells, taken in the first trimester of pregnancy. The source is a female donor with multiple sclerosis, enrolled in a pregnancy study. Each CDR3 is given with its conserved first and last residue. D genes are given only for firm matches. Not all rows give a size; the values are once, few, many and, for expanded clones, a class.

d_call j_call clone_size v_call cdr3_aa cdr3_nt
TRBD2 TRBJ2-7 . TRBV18 CASSPGSGRTYEQYF TGTGCCAGCTCACCGGGAAGCGGGAGGACCTACGAGCAGTACTTC
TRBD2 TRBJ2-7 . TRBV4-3 CASSQGLGGSYYEQYF TGCGCCAGCAGCCAAGGATTAGGCGGGAGTTACTACGAGCAGTACTTC
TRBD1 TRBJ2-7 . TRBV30 CAWSGRQGDGYEQYF TGTGCCTGGAGTGGGAGACAGGGGGACGGGTACGAGCAGTACTTC
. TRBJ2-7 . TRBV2 CASSEVTEQYF TGTGCCAGCAGTGAAGTTACAGAGCAGTACTTC
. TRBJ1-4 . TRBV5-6 CASSFTTKTNEKLFF TGTGCCAGCAGCTTTACTACAAAAACTAATGAAAAACTGTTTTTT
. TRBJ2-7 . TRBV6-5 CASSTSLRSYEQYF TGTGCCAGCAGCACTAGCTTACGCTCCTACGAGCAGTACTTC
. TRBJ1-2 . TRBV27 CASSLSRLSHGYTF TGTGCCAGCAGTTTATCGCGACTATCACATGGCTACACCTTC
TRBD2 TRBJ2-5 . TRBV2 CASPREVGEETQYF TGTGCCAGCCCCCGGGAGGTGGGGGAGGAGACCCAGTACTTC
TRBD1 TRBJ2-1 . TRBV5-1 CASSLYTGGGSYNEQFF TGCGCCAGCAGCTTATATACAGGGGGTGGTAGCTACAATGAGCAGTTCTTC
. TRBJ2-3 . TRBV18 CASSPPPAGTDTQYF TGTGCCAGCTCACCACCCCCCGCAGGCACAGATACGCAGTATTTT
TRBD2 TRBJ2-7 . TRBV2 CASKGLAGPYEQYF TGTGCCAGCAAGGGACTAGCGGGACCCTACGAGCAGTACTTC
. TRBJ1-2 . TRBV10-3 CAISVGASSGYTF TGTGCCATCAGTGTGGGGGCTTCCTCTGGCTACACCTTC
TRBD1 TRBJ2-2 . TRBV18 CASSPPSRGTGTGELFF TGTGCCAGCTCACCACCTAGCAGGGGGACCGGCACCGGGGAGCTGTTTTTT
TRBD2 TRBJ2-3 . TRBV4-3 CASSLNGAGAADTQYF TGCGCCAGCAGTCTTAATGGGGCGGGAGCGGCAGATACGCAGTATTTT
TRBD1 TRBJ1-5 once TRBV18 CASSRGTGGNQPQHF TGTGCCAGCTCAAGGGGGACAGGGGGGAATCAGCCCCAGCATTTT
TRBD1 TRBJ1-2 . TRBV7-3 CASSDPGTGDGYTF TGTGCCAGCAGCGACCCCGGGACAGGGGACGGCTACACCTTC
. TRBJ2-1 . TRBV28 CASKSGSSYNEQFF TGTGCCAGCAAATCCGGGAGCTCCTACAATGAGCAGTTCTTC